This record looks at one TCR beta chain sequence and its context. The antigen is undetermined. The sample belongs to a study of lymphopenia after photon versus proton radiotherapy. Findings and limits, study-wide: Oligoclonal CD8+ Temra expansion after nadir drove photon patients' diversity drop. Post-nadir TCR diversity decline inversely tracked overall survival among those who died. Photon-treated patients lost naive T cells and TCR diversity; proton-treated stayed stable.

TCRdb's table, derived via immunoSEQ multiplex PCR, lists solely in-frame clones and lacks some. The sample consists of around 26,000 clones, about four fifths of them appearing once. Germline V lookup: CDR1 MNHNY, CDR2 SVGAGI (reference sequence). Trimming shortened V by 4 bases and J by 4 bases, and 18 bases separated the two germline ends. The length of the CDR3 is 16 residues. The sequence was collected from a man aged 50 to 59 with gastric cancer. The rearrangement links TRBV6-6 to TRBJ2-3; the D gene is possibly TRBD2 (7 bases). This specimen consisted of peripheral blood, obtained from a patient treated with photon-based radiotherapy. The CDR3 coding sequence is TGTGCCAGCAGTTCCTTTGGAGGGGGGGCCGCAGATACGCAGTATTTT. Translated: CASSSFGGGAADTQYF.